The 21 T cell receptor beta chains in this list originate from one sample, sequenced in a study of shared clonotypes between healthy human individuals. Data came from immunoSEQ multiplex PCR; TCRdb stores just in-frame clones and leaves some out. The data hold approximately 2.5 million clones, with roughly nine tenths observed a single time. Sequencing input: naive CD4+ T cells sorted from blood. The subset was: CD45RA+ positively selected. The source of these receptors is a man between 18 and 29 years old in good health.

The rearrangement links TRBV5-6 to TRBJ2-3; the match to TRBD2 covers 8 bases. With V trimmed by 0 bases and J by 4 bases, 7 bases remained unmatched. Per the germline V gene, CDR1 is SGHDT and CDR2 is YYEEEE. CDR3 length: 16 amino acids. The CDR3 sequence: CASSLALAGGADTQYF. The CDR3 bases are TGTGCCAGCAGCTTGGCTTTGGCGGGGGGAGCAGATACGCAGTATTTT.

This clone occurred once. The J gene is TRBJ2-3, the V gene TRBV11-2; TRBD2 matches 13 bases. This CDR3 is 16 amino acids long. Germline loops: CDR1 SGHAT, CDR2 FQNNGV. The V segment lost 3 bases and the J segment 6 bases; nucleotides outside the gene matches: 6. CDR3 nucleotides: TGTGCCAGCAGCTTGACACTAGCGGGAGGGTCTGATACGCAGTATTTT. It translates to CASSLTLAGGSDTQYF.

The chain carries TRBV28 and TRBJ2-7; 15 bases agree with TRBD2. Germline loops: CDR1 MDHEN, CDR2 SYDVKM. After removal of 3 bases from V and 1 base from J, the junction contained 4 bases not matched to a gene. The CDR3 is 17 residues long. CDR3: CASSLGLAGGRSYEQYF. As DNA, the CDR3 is TGTGCCAGCAGTTTGGGACTAGCGGGGGGAAGATCCTACGAGCAGTACTTC. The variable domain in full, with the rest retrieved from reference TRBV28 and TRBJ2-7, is DVKVTQSSRYLVKRTGEKVFLECVQDMDHENMFWYRQDPGLGLRLIYFSYDVKMKEKGDIPEGYSVSREKKERFSLILESASTNQTSMYLCASSLGLAGGRSYEQYFGPGTRLTVT.

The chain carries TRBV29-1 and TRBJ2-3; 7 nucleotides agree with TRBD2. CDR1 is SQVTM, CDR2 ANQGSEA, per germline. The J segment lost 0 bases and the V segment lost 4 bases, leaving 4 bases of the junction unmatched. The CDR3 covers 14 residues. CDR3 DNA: TGCAGCGTTGCTGGCGGGAGTAGCACAGATACGCAGTATTTT. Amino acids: CSVAGGSSTDTQYF.

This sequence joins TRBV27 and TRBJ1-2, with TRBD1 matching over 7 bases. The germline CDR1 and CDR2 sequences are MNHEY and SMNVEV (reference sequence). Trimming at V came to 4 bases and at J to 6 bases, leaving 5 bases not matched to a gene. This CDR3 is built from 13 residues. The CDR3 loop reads CASSSGTVNGYTF. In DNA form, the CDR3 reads TGTGCCAGCAGTTCCGGGACAGTTAATGGCTACACCTTC.

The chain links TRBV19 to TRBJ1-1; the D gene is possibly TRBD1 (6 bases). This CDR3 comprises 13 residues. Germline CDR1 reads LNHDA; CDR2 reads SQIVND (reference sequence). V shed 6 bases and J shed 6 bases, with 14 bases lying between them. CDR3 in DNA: TGTGCCAGTAGGCACAGGGACCTTCCTGAAGCTTTCTTT. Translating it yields CASRHRDLPEAFF.

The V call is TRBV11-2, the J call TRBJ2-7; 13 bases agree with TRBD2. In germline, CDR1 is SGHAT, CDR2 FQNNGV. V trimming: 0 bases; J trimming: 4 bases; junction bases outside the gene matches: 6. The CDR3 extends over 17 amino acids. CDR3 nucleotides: TGTGCCAGCAGCTTAGAACTAGCGGGAGGGATTAGGTACGAGCAGTACTTC. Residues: CASSLELAGGIRYEQYF.

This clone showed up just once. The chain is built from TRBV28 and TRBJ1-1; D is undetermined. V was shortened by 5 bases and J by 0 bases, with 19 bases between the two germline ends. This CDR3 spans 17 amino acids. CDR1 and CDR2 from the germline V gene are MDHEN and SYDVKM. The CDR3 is CASSPGIQRKLNTEAFF. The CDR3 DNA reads TGTGCCAGCAGTCCCGGTATCCAGCGAAAATTGAACACTGAAGCTTTCTTT.

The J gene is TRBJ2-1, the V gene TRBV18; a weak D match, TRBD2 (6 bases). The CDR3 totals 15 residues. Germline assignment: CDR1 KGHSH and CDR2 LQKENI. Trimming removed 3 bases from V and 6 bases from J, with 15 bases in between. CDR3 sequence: CASSPGRGSFNEQFF. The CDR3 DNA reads TGTGCCAGCTCACCCGGGCGGGGATCGTTCAATGAGCAGTTCTTC.

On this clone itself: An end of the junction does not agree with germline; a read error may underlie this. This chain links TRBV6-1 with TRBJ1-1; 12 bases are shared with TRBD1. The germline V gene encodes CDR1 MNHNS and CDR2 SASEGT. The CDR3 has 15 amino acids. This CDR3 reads CAGRGTGGFGTEAFF. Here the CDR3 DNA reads TGTGCCGGCAGGGGGACAGGGGGCTTCGGCACTGAAGCTTTCTTT.

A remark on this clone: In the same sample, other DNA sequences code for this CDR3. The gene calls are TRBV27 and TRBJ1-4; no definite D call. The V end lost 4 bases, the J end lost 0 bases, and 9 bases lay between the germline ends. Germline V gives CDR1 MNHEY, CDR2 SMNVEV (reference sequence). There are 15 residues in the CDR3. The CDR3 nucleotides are TGTGCCAGCAGTTCCCTCGGAGCAACTAATGAAAAACTGTTTTTT. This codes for CASSSLGATNEKLFF.

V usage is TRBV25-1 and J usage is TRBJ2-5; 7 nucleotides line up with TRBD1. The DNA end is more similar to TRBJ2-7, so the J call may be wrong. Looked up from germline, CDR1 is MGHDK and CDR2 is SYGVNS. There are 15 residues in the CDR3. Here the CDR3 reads CASSGGTVSSYEQYF. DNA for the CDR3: TGTGCCAGCAGTGGGGGGACAGTGAGCTCCTACGAGCAGTACTTC.

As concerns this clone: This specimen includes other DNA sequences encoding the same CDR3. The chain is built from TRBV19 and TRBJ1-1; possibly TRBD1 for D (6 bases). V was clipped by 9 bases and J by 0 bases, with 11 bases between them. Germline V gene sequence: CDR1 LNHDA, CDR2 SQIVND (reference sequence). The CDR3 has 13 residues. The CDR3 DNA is TGTGCCAGCAGCACAGGGCTGAACACTGAAGCTTTCTTT. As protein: CASSTGLNTEAFF. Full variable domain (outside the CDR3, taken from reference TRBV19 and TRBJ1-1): DGGITQSPKYLFRKEGQNVTLSCEQNLNHDAMYWYRQDPGQGLRLIYYSQIVNDFQKGDIAEGYSVSREKKESFPLTVTSAQKNPTAFYLCASSTGLNTEAFFGQGTRLTVV.

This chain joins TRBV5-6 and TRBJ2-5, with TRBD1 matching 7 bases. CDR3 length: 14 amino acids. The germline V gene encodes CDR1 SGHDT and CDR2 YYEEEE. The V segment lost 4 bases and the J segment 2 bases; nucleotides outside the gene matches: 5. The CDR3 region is CASSHGQVQETQYF. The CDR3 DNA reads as TGTGCCAGCAGCCACGGACAGGTACAAGAGACCCAGTACTTC.

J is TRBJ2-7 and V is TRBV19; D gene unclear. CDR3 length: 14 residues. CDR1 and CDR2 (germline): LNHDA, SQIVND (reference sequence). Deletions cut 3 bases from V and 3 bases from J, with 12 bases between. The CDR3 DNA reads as TGTGCCAGTAGTATTAAAGAGAAGGTCTACGAGCAGTACTTC. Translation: CASSIKEKVYEQYF.

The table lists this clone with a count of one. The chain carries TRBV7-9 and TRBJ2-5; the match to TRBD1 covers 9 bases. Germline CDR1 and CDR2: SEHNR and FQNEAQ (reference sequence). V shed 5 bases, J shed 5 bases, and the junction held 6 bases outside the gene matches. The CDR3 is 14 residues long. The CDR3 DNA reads TGTGCCAGCAGCCGGGGACAGGGTGGGGAGACCCAGTACTTC. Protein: CASSRGQGGETQYF.

The CDR3 sequence: CASGSQAVGNQPQHF. Written as DNA, the CDR3 is TGTGCCAGCGGTTCCCAGGCAGTGGGGAATCAGCCCCAGCATTTT. The rearrangement joins TRBV27 to TRBJ1-5; D gene ambiguous. Germline V CDR1 and CDR2: MNHEY, SMNVEV (reference sequence). V shed 8 bases and J shed 4 bases, with 18 bases lying between them. This CDR3 has 15 residues.

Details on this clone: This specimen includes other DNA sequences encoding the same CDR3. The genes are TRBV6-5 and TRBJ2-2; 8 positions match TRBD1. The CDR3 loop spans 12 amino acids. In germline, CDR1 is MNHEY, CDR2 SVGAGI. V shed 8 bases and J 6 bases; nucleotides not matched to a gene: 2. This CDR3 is CASSGGPGELFF. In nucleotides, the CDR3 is TGTGCCAGCTCAGGGGGCCCCGGGGAGCTGTTTTTT.

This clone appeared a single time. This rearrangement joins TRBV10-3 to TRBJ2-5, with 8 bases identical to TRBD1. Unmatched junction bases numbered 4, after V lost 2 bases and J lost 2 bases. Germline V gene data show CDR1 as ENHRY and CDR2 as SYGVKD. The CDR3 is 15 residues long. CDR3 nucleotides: TGTGCCATCAGTGAGATACAGGGGGGACAAGAGACCCAGTACTTC. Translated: CAISEIQGGQETQYF.

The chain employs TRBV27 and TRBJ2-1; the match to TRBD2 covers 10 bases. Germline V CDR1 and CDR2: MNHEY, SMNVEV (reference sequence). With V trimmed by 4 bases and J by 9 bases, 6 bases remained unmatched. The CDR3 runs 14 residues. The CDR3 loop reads CASSSLAGVPEQFF. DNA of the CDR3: TGTGCCAGCAGTTCTCTAGCGGGAGTCCCTGAGCAGTTCTTC.

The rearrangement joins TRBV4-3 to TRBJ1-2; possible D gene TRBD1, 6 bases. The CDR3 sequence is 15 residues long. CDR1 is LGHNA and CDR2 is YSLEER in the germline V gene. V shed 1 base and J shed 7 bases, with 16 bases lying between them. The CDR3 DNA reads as TGCGCCAGCAGCCAAGCCAGGGGAGCATATGGTGGCTACACCTTC. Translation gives CASSQARGAYGGYTF.